The 15 T cell receptor beta chains listed next were all sequenced from one sample in a study of T-cell reconstitution after alpha-beta-depleted transplantation in children. Library preparation (for TCRbeta) was performed with unique molecular identifiers. TCRdb ran MiXCR on the PCR reads and lists one entry per CDR3 protein. The sample includes 90,000 to 130,000 distinct CDR3 sequences, about 9.3% of them seen just once. The source material was PBMCs from the stem cell graft donor, sampled from the stem cell graft. The receptors derive from a human donor who donated a stem cell graft to a child with acute lymphoblastic leukemia.

In its sample, this clonotype was seen many times. The chain combines TRBV12-3 or TRBV12-4 with TRBJ2-7; 7 bases line up with TRBD1. The V gene end was trimmed by 6 bases and the J gene end by 9 bases; junction bases not matched to a gene: 8. The CDR3 has 12 residues. In DNA form, the CDR3 reads TGTGCCAGCAGCAGACAGGGCATTGGGCAGTACTTC. It translates to CASSRQGIGQYF.

This clonotype was seen many times. CDR3 sequence (DNA): TGCGCCAGCAGCTTGGCGGGTTCCGGGACAGGCACCTACGAGCAGTACTTC. Its translation is CASSLAGSGTGTYEQYF. This chain connects TRBV5-1 to TRBJ2-7; TRBD1 matches 8 bases. CDR1 SGHRS and CDR2 YFSETQ come from the germline V gene. J lost 2 bases, V lost 0 bases, and 10 bases had no gene match. The CDR3 spans 17 residues.

There are many counts of this clonotype. The chain is built from TRBV7-9 and TRBJ1-2; 12 bases are a match to TRBD1. V lost 1 base, J lost 5 bases, and 2 bases stayed unmatched. The CDR3 spans 15 residues. From germline, CDR1 is SEHNR and CDR2 FQNEAQ (reference sequence). The CDR3, as DNA: TGTGCCAGCAGCTTAGAGGGACAGGGGGCGTATGGCTACACCTTC. Translated, it gives CASSLEGQGAYGYTF.

This clonotype has at least ten counts. This sequence joins TRBV20-1 and TRBJ2-1, with 10 positions matching TRBD1. CDR3 length equals 14 residues. The J segment lost 10 bases and the V segment lost 3 bases, leaving 9 bases of the junction unmatched. Germline CDR1 reads DFQATT; CDR2 reads SNEGSKA (reference sequence). The CDR3 here is CSARDPDRGQEQFF. CDR3 in DNA: TGCAGTGCTAGGGACCCAGACAGGGGGCAAGAGCAGTTCTTC.

This clonotype was counted ten times or more. V gene TRBV10-3 combines with J gene TRBJ2-3; 8 nucleotides agree with TRBD2. This CDR3 contains 21 residues. V shed 5 bases and J 0 bases; nucleotides not matched to a gene: 22. From germline, CDR1 is ENHRY and CDR2 SYGVKD. CDR3 sequence: CAISRVALAEINPTSTDTQYF. Written as DNA, the CDR3 is TGTGCCATCAGTAGGGTCGCACTAGCGGAGATAAATCCCACTAGCACAGATACGCAGTATTTT.

V is TRBV7-9 and J is TRBJ2-3; D gene unclear. The V end lost 2 bases, the J end lost 10 bases, and 10 bases lay between the germline ends. Per germline, CDR1 SEHNR and CDR2 FQNEAQ (reference sequence). The CDR3 loop spans 12 amino acids. The CDR3 DNA reads TGTGCCAGCAGCTTAATACTGGAACCGCAGTATTTT. Translated: CASSLILEPQYF.

The gene calls are TRBV30 and TRBJ1-5; the D is unclear. Between the trimmed V and J ends, which lost 8 bases and 6 bases, there was a span of 14 bases. CDR3 length: 12 amino acids. The germline gives CDR1 GTSNPN, CDR2 SVGIG (reference sequence). The CDR3 DNA reads TGTGCCCCCCGAGACCGGGGTCAGCCCCAGCATTTT. This translates into CAPRDRGQPQHF.

This clonotype was seen repeatedly, ten times or more. The chain uses TRBV6-5 and TRBJ2-1; 8 bases fit TRBD1. V trimming: 4 bases; J trimming: 1 base; junction bases outside the gene matches: 3. This CDR3 region has 15 residues. The germline gives CDR1 MNHEY, CDR2 SVGAGI. The CDR3 loop reads CASSSDRGSYNEQFF. The CDR3 DNA reads as TGTGCCAGCAGTTCCGACAGGGGATCCTACAATGAGCAGTTCTTC.

This clonotype occurred many times. The gene calls are TRBV19 and TRBJ1-1; D gene unclear. V was pared by 7 bases and J by 0 bases, with 9 bases between. The CDR3 is 13 residues long. The germline V gene encodes CDR1 LNHDA and CDR2 SQIVND (reference sequence). CDR3 bases: TGTGCCAGTATAACACGGATGAACACTGAAGCTTTCTTT. This sequence encodes CASITRMNTEAFF.

This clonotype was counted at least ten times. The chain combines TRBV12-3 or TRBV12-4 with TRBJ1-3; D may be TRBD1 (5 bases). There are 16 residues in the CDR3. V dropped 2 bases and J dropped 0 bases, with 11 bases sitting between them. The CDR3 protein is CASSLSRESSGNTIYF. The CDR3 bases are TGTGCCAGCAGTTTATCCAGGGAATCCTCTGGAAACACCATATATTTT.

The J gene is TRBJ2-4, the V gene TRBV5-6; 13 bases match TRBD2. Germline CDR1 and CDR2: SGHDT and YYEEEE. The CDR3 totals 14 residues. Trimming removed 4 bases from V and 10 bases from J; junction bases left unmatched: 5. This CDR3 reads CASSPGLAGRIQYF. The CDR3 nucleotides are TGTGCCAGCAGCCCGGGACTAGCGGGGAGGATTCAGTACTTC. Variable domain in full (rest from reference TRBV5-6 and TRBJ2-4): DAGVTQSPTHLIKTRGQQVTLRCSPKSGHDTVSWYQQALGQGPQFIFQYYEEEERQRGNFPDRFSGHQFPNYSSELNVNALLLGDSALYLCASSPGLAGRIQYFGAGTRLSVL.

In its sample, this clonotype was seen many times. V and J are TRBV5-1 and TRBJ2-1; D is perhaps TRBD2 (5 bases). This CDR3 has 15 amino acids. Germline CDR1 and CDR2: SGHRS and YFSETQ. V lost 4 bases to trimming and J lost 0 bases, with 11 bases between them. The CDR3 DNA follows: TGCGCCAGCAGCCACGACTACAGCTCCTACAATGAGCAGTTCTTC. Translated: CASSHDYSSYNEQFF.

This clonotype was counted many times. The chain is built from TRBV5-1 and TRBJ2-3; D is possibly TRBD1 (6 bases). CDR1 and CDR2 (germline): SGHRS, YFSETQ. V lost 10 bases to trimming and J lost 0 bases, with 12 bases between them. This CDR3 is built from 13 residues. CDR3 in DNA: TGCGCCTGCAACAGGGCCAGCACAGATACGCAGTATTTT. This codes for CACNRASTDTQYF.

At least ten counts were recorded for this clonotype. The gene calls are TRBV5-1 and TRBJ2-5; the D is unclear. CDR3 size: 16 residues. Trimming removed 0 bases at V and 3 bases at J, with 15 bases between. Germline V gene sequence: CDR1 SGHRS, CDR2 YFSETQ. The DNA for the CDR3 is TGCGCCAGCAGCTTGGCCGTGTGGGCCCGAAAAGAGACCCAGTACTTC. Translated, it gives CASSLAVWARKETQYF.

This clonotype was observed many times. The gene calls are TRBV6-1 and TRBJ1-1, with D possibly matching TRBD1 (5 bases). Germline-derived CDR1 and CDR2 are MNHNS and SASEGT. The CDR3 contains 15 residues. Trimming left V 3 bases short and J 0 bases short, with 11 bases between. The CDR3 DNA sequence: TGTGCCAGCAGTGAGTTGGCAGGGTTGAACACTGAAGCTTTCTTT. It encodes CASSELAGLNTEAFF.